Listed below are T cell receptor beta chains from one sample, sequenced in a study of T cell changes during pregnancy in multiple sclerosis. TCRdb's copy holds only in-frame clones and misses some; the assay was immunoSEQ multiplex PCR. This sample has 55,000 to 70,000 clones, with 85% to 95% found just once. Specimen: CD4+ T cells from peripheral blood mononuclear cells, collected after pregnancy. The receptors derive from a female donor with multiple sclerosis, enrolled in a pregnancy study. The CDR3 runs from the conserved cysteine through the conserved F or W. D genes are given only for firm matches. Clone size is stated in some rows and not others, as once, few, many or a class when expanded.

CDR3 DNA	CDR3 protein	clone size	J gene	D gene	V gene
TGTGCCAGCAGTTTTAACAGTGGGTATGAGCAGTTCTTC	CASSFNSGYEQFF	NA	TRBJ2-1	NA	TRBV27
TGTGCCAGCGGCCGGGACCGCATGGGACTAGCGGAGTCGAACACCGGGGAGCTGTTTTTT	CASGRDRMGLAESNTGELFF	NA	TRBJ2-2	TRBD2	TRBV2
TGTGCCAGCAGTTGGGACAGGGGCGCTGAAGCTTTCTTT	CASSWDRGAEAFF	NA	TRBJ1-1	TRBD1	TRBV6-5
TGTGCCAGCAGCGAGTCACCCCGGGACAGCTCTGGAAACACCGTATATTTT	CASSESPRDSSGNTVYF	NA	TRBJ1-3	TRBD1	TRBV9
TGTGCCAGCAGACACCCAGAGGGCCATGGCTACACCTTC	CASRHPEGHGYTF	NA	TRBJ1-2	NA	TRBV5-5
TGTGCCATCAGTGATGGGGCTGATGGCAATCAGCCCCAGCATTTT	CAISDGADGNQPQHF	NA	TRBJ1-5	NA	TRBV10-3
TGTGCCAGCAGCACCCTAGGGACAGGGGGACGAAACACTGAAGCTTTCTTT	CASSTLGTGGRNTEAFF	NA	TRBJ1-1	TRBD1	TRBV9
TGTGCCAGTAGTATATTAGGGACTCTGCAGCCCCAGCATTTT	CASSILGTLQPQHF	NA	TRBJ1-5	NA	TRBV19
TGTGCCAGCAGCAAAGTGCCTCAGACAGGGGAATTTGAAAAACTGTTTTTT	CASSKVPQTGEFEKLFF	NA	TRBJ1-4	NA	TRBV21-1
TGTGCCATCCAAGGGCGGGGAAAGTACGAGCAGTACTTC	CAIQGRGKYEQYF	NA	TRBJ2-7	NA	TRBV2
TGTGCCAGCAGCCTGACTAGCGGGGGGATTACTAGCACAGATACGCAGTATTTT	CASSLTSGGITSTDTQYF	NA	TRBJ2-3	TRBD2	TRBV4-2
TGCGCCAGCAGCTTGGGAATAGGGGATGAAAAACTGTTTTTT	CASSLGIGDEKLFF	NA	TRBJ1-4	NA	TRBV5-1
TGTGCCAGTAACCCAGGAAGAGGCAATCAGCCCCAGCATTTT	CASNPGRGNQPQHF	NA	TRBJ1-5	NA	TRBV19
TGTGCCAGCAGCCTGGAGCGGGGGGGATCCTACGAGCAGTACTTC	CASSLERGGSYEQYF	NA	TRBJ2-7	TRBD2	TRBV6-1
TGTGCCAGCAGCCCCAGACTAGCGGGAGTGGGTGAGCAGTTCTTC	CASSPRLAGVGEQFF	NA	TRBJ2-1	TRBD2	TRBV7-3
TGCAGCGTTGACAGGGTCGACACTGAAGCTTTCTTT	CSVDRVDTEAFF	few	TRBJ1-1	NA	TRBV29-1
TGTGCCAGCAGCCGTTTGGAGGGCTACACCTTC	CASSRLEGYTF	once	TRBJ1-2	NA	TRBV6-1
TGTGCCAGCAGTGAACGGAGTGGCGGGAAAACTGAAGCTTTCTTT	CASSERSGGKTEAFF	NA	TRBJ1-1	NA	TRBV6-1
TGTGCCACCCGCGGGGGCGGAAGCTACACCTTC	CATRGGGSYTF	NA	TRBJ1-2	NA	TRBV6-1
TGTGCCAGCAGCCCGCGACTAGCGGACAACACCGGGGAGCTGTTTTTT	CASSPRLADNTGELFF	NA	TRBJ2-2	TRBD2	TRBV5-4
TGTGCCAGTAGTATCTCTGTGGGGGCCTCCTACGAGCAGTACTTC	CASSISVGASYEQYF	NA	TRBJ2-7	NA	TRBV19
TGTGCCAGCAGTGAAACCCGGACTAGCGGGAGTTATGATACGCAGTATTTT	CASSETRTSGSYDTQYF	NA	TRBJ2-3	TRBD2	TRBV25-1
TGTGCCAGCAGCTTGGATCGAGAAAACGAGCAGTACTTC	CASSLDRENEQYF	NA	TRBJ2-7	NA	TRBV5-8
TGTGCCAGTGCGTCCGGGACAGGGAGCAATCAGCCCCAGCATTTT	CASASGTGSNQPQHF	NA	TRBJ1-5	TRBD1	TRBV19
TGTGCCAGCAGTGACGGGATGAACACTGAAGCTTTCTTT	CASSDGMNTEAFF	NA	TRBJ1-1	NA	TRBV2
TGTGCCAGCAGTGACCGAGGACAGGGGGTTCTGGGTGAGCAGTTCTTC	CASSDRGQGVLGEQFF	NA	TRBJ2-1	TRBD1	TRBV6-1
TGCGCCAGCAGCTTGGACGGGGTCAATCAGCCCCAGCATTTT	CASSLDGVNQPQHF	NA	TRBJ1-5	NA	TRBV5-1
TGCGCCAGCAGCTTGGCCCGTAGCGGGAGCCGCACAGATACGCAGTATTTT	CASSLARSGSRTDTQYF	NA	TRBJ2-3	TRBD2	TRBV5-1
TGTGCCAGTAGTCGCCAGGGCCTCACCAATCAGCCCCAGCATTTT	CASSRQGLTNQPQHF	NA	TRBJ1-5	NA	TRBV19